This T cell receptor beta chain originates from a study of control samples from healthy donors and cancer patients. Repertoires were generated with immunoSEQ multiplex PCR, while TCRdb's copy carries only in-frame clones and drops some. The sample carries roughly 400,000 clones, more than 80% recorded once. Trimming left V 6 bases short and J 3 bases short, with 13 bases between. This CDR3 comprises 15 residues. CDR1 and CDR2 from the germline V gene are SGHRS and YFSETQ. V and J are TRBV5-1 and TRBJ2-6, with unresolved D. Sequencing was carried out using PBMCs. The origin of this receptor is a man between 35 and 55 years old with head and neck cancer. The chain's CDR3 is CASKWGVGGANVLTF. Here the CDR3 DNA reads TGCGCCAGCAAGTGGGGTGTGGGTGGGGCCAACGTCCTGACTTTC. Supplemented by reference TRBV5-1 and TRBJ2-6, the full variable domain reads KAGVTQTPRYLIKTRGQQVTLSCSPISGHRSVSWYQQTPGQGLQFLFEYFSETQRNKGNFPGRFSGRQFSNSRSEMNVSTLELGDSALYLCASKWGVGGANVLTFGAGSRLTVL.